These 23 T cell receptor beta chains were sequenced from one sample in a study of Ad26.COV2.S vaccination and SARS-CoV-2 variants. Some clones are missing from TCRdb's copy, which holds only in-frame ones; the method was immunoSEQ multiplex PCR. The data hold 300,000 to 400,000 clones, with roughly 90% observed a single time. Noted treatment: roughly 20 received Ad26.COV2.S at low or high dose, single or two shots; about five received placebo; per-sample allocation not given. Sampling took place 63 days after the first vaccine or placebo injection. Sequences were derived from peripheral blood, sampled in a trial of Ad26.COV2.S vaccine versus placebo. Receptors originate from a person between 18 and 60 years old who received the Ad26.COV2.S COVID-19 vaccine or a placebo.

The genes are TRBV15 and TRBJ1-1, with D perhaps matching TRBD1 (5 bases). CDR1 and CDR2 from the germline V gene are LNHNV and YYDKDF (reference sequence). This CDR3 contains 15 residues. Trimming pared 1 base from V and 1 base from J, leaving 10 bases between. This CDR3 is CATSRVAGPNTEAFF. Here the CDR3 DNA reads TGTGCCACCAGCAGAGTAGCAGGGCCGAACACTGAAGCTTTCTTT.

The genes are TRBV4-1 and TRBJ2-6; no reliable D call. CDR3 length equals 17 residues. V was cut by 0 bases and J by 3 bases, with 12 bases left in between. Germline V CDR1 and CDR2: MGHRA, YSYEKL. The CDR3 protein is CASSQDLGLFGANVLTF. CDR3 sequence (DNA): TGCGCCAGCAGCCAAGATCTCGGGTTATTTGGGGCCAACGTCCTGACTTTC.

The rearrangement uses TRBV29-1 and TRBJ1-6, with 9 bases matching TRBD1. This CDR3 is built from 14 residues. Per the germline V gene, CDR1 is SQVTM and CDR2 is ANQGSEA. V shed 6 bases and J 9 bases; nucleotides not matched to a gene: 9. The CDR3 sequence is CSVKVGTGRSPLHF. In DNA, the CDR3 is TGCAGCGTCAAGGTTGGGACAGGGCGTTCACCCCTCCACTTT.

This clone was picked up one time. The genes are TRBV24-1 and TRBJ2-1; 11 bases match TRBD1. With V trimmed by 9 bases and J by 0 bases, 6 bases remained unmatched. There are 16 residues in the CDR3. Per germline, CDR1 KGHDR and CDR2 SFDVKD. CDR3 in DNA: TGTGCCACCCGAGGACAGGGGGCAGACTCCTACAATGAGCAGTTCTTC. Its translation: CATRGQGADSYNEQFF.

The rearrangement joins TRBV7-2 to TRBJ2-7; D gene ambiguous. With 5 bases removed from V and 4 bases from J, the gap between germline ends came to 15 bases. CDR1 and CDR2 from the germline V gene are SGHTA and FQGNSA. The CDR3 totals 14 residues. The CDR3 nucleotides are TGTGCCAGCAGCCCCACGGGTATTGGGTACGAGCAGTACTTC. Amino acid sequence: CASSPTGIGYEQYF.

The rearrangement uses TRBV9 and TRBJ2-3; the match to TRBD2 covers 9 bases. The CDR3 runs 16 residues. Trimming took 0 bases from V and 6 from J; bases not matched to a gene: 8. Germline V CDR1 and CDR2: SGDLS, YYNGEE. CDR3 protein: CASSVVGGGESDTQYF. DNA for the CDR3: TGTGCCAGCAGCGTAGTGGGCGGGGGGGAATCTGATACGCAGTATTTT.

In this sample, this clone turned up a few times. The V gene is TRBV2, the J gene TRBJ2-2, with TRBD2 identical over 7 bases. Germline assignment: CDR1 SNHLY and CDR2 FYNNEI. Losses at the gene ends were 2 bases for V and 2 bases for J; bases not matched to a gene: 5. CDR3 length: 16 residues. This chain's CDR3 is CASSELGLDNTGELFF. The CDR3 nucleotides are TGTGCCAGCAGTGAACTAGGACTAGACAACACCGGGGAGCTGTTTTTT.

This rearrangement joins TRBV5-6 to TRBJ1-1, with D perhaps matching TRBD1 (5 bases). CDR3 length: 15 amino acids. Trimming removed 4 bases from V and 1 base from J, with 14 bases in between. In germline, CDR1 is SGHDT, CDR2 YYEEEE. The CDR3 DNA sequence: TGTGCCAGCAGCCCTAGGGGACGGAAGAACACTGAAGCTTTCTTT. It is translated as CASSPRGRKNTEAFF. Full variable domain (remainder filled in from reference TRBV5-6 and TRBJ1-1): DAGVTQSPTHLIKTRGQQVTLRCSPKSGHDTVSWYQQALGQGPQFIFQYYEEEERQRGNFPDRFSGHQFPNYSSELNVNALLLGDSALYLCASSPRGRKNTEAFFGQGTRLTVV.

The genes are TRBV5-6 and TRBJ2-7; possibly TRBD2 for D (5 bases). Germline V gene sequence: CDR1 SGHDT, CDR2 YYEEEE. V was shortened by 2 bases and J by 2 bases, with 11 bases between the two germline ends. The CDR3 spans 14 residues. The CDR3 DNA sequence: TGTGCCAGCAGCTTCAGAGGGCCAACCTACGAGCAGTACTTC. Its protein product is CASSFRGPTYEQYF.

CDR3 in amino acids: CASRPGQGARNSPLHF. In nucleotides, the CDR3 is TGTGCCAGCCGGCCGGGCCAGGGCGCGCGGAATTCACCCCTCCACTTT. This chain joins TRBV28 and TRBJ1-6; maybe TRBD1 (5 bases). V was pared by 8 bases and J by 7 bases, with 21 bases between. This CDR3 is built from 16 residues. The germline CDR1 and CDR2 sequences are MDHEN and SYDVKM.

The chain is built from TRBV19 and TRBJ1-1, with 8 bases that match TRBD1. This CDR3 is built from 15 residues. The germline gives CDR1 LNHDA, CDR2 SQIVND (reference sequence). Germline trimming cut 4 bases from V and 4 bases from J; bases unmatched to any gene: 8. CDR3 in DNA: TGTGCCAGTAGTAGCCGCAGGGGGCGAAGCACTGAAGCTTTCTTT. It codes for CASSSRRGRSTEAFF.

The CDR3 loop reads CASSSSRRPSTDTQYF. CDR3 coding DNA: TGTGCCAGTAGTTCCTCCCGACGGCCTAGCACAGATACGCAGTATTTT. The rearrangement links TRBV19 to TRBJ2-3; D is ambiguous. V was pared by 5 bases and J by 0 bases, with 15 bases between. The germline CDR1 and CDR2 sequences are LNHDA and SQIVND (reference sequence). CDR3 size: 16 residues.

The V call is TRBV5-4, the J call TRBJ2-1; weak D call: TRBD2 (7 bases). The CDR3 covers 14 residues. Germline V gene data show CDR1 as SGHNT and CDR2 as YYREEE (reference sequence). Trimming took 1 base from V and 9 from J, leaving 14 bases between them. In DNA form, the CDR3 reads TGTGCCAGCAGCTTGCCGGCGGGGGCGTCTGAGCAGTTCTTC. It yields the protein CASSLPAGASEQFF.

This rearrangement joins TRBV7-2 to TRBJ2-3; D is ambiguous. Trimming took 1 base from V and 0 from J, leaving 8 bases between them. Germline assignment: CDR1 SGHTA and CDR2 FQGNSA. This CDR3 is 15 amino acids long. This CDR3 reads CASSLEYRSTDTQYF. CDR3 coding DNA: TGTGCCAGCAGCTTAGAGTACAGAAGCACAGATACGCAGTATTTT.

The CDR3 DNA reads as TGCGCCAGCACCTCGGGTGACACAGGGAGTGTTAAGCAGGGTCAGCCCCAGCATTTT. Protein: CASTSGDTGSVKQGQPQHF. J is TRBJ1-5 and V is TRBV5-1; D is perhaps TRBD1 (6 bases). Looked up from germline, CDR1 is SGHRS and CDR2 is YFSETQ. CDR3 length: 19 residues. V lost 6 bases and J 6 bases, leaving 31 bases between the germline ends.

With respect to this clone: Other DNA sequences of this sample code for an identical CDR3. This sequence joins TRBV6-5 and TRBJ1-5, with D unclear. CDR3 length equals 13 residues. Trimming left V 5 bases short and J 0 bases short, with 5 bases between. Germline V gene data show CDR1 as MNHEY and CDR2 as SVGAGI. CDR3 nucleotides: TGTGCCAGCAGTCGGGATAGCAATCAGCCCCAGCATTTT. Protein: CASSRDSNQPQHF.

The chain recombines TRBV19 with TRBJ2-7; a weak D match, TRBD1 (6 bases). V was cut by 3 bases and J by 6 bases, with 12 bases left in between. The V gene's germline CDR1 is LNHDA and CDR2 SQIVND (reference sequence). The CDR3 extends over 13 amino acids. The CDR3 is CASSIIQGGEQYF. The CDR3 region has the DNA TGTGCCAGTAGTATTATACAGGGTGGCGAGCAGTACTTC.

The CDR3 reads CAISGGEEQFF. CDR3 bases: TGTGCCATCAGTGGGGGGGAGGAGCAGTTCTTC. V gene TRBV10-3 combines with J gene TRBJ2-1; D is perhaps TRBD2 (6 bases). The CDR3 has 11 residues. CDR1 and CDR2 from the germline V gene are ENHRY and SYGVKD. Deletions cut 4 bases from V and 10 bases from J, with 8 bases between.

The CDR3 sequence: CASSIRSPTNYGYTF. CDR3 bases: TGTGCCAGTAGTATCCGGTCGCCTACTAACTATGGCTACACCTTC. The V call is TRBV19, the J call TRBJ1-2; D not certain. This CDR3 is built from 15 residues. The germline gives CDR1 LNHDA, CDR2 SQIVND (reference sequence). V was trimmed by 3 bases and J by 0 bases, leaving 11 bases between them.

The chain is built from TRBV7-2 and TRBJ1-2; D is ambiguous. With 4 bases removed from V and 4 bases from J, the gap between germline ends came to 13 bases. CDR1 and CDR2 (germline): SGHTA, FQGNSA. This CDR3 comprises 14 residues. CDR3 loop: CASSSDGPLYGYTF. Written as DNA, the CDR3 is TGTGCCAGCAGCTCGGACGGACCGCTCTATGGCTACACCTTC. The variable domain in full, with the rest retrieved from reference TRBV7-2 and TRBJ1-2, is GAGVSQSPSNKVTEKGKDVELRCDPISGHTALYWYRQSLGQGLEFLIYFQGNSAPDKSGLPSDRFSAERTGGSVSTLTIQRTQQEDSAVYLCASSSDGPLYGYTFGSGTRLTVV.

This clone appeared a few times. This chain connects TRBV11-2 to TRBJ1-1; D ambiguous. Germline V gene lookup returns CDR1 SGHAT and CDR2 FQNNGV. The CDR3 runs to 15 residues. V was clipped by 2 bases and J by 0 bases, with 10 bases between them. The CDR3 reads CASSLPGTLNTEAFF. In nucleotides, the CDR3 is TGTGCCAGCAGCTTACCCGGTACTCTGAACACTGAAGCTTTCTTT.

V and J are TRBV7-9 and TRBJ1-1; D may be TRBD1 (6 bases). Looked up from germline, CDR1 is SEHNR and CDR2 is FQNEAQ (reference sequence). This CDR3 contains 12 residues. V dropped 1 base and J dropped 7 bases, with 7 bases sitting between them. CDR3 coding DNA: TGTGCCAGCAGCTTAGGGACAGATGAAGCTTTCTTT. Protein sequence: CASSLGTDEAFF.

The chain carries TRBV5-1 and TRBJ1-1; D is perhaps TRBD1 (5 bases). Germline CDR1 SGHRS, CDR2 YFSETQ. V was pared by 4 bases and J by 4 bases, with 11 bases between. This CDR3 spans 13 amino acids. CDR3 sequence: CASSAPGLTEAFF. The DNA for the CDR3 is TGCGCCAGCAGCGCCCCGGGGCTCACTGAAGCTTTCTTT.